Listed here are 2 T cell receptor beta chains from one sample, sequenced in a study of blood T cell repertoires in COVID-19. TCRdb's copy holds only in-frame clones and misses some; the assay was immunoSEQ multiplex PCR. The table records under 300,000 clones, around 87% of them present only once. The sample taken for sequencing was peripheral blood. These receptors all stem from a woman in her fifties or sixties with COVID-19, enrolled during active disease.

The chain uses TRBV12-3 or TRBV12-4 and TRBJ2-7, with 9 bases matching TRBD1. The CDR3 contains 13 residues. V lost 5 bases, J lost 3 bases, and 2 bases stayed unmatched. This CDR3 reads CASSETGGYEQYF. CDR3 coding DNA: TGTGCCAGCAGTGAGACAGGGGGCTACGAGCAGTACTTC.

The chain has TRBV7-3 and TRBJ2-1; 9 bases agree with TRBD2. The CDR3 covers 14 residues. V trimming: 5 bases; J trimming: 7 bases; junction bases outside the gene matches: 6. Per germline, CDR1 SGHTA and CDR2 FQGTGA. CDR3 sequence reads: CASSLSGGWNEQFF. CDR3 sequence (DNA): TGTGCCAGCAGCCTTAGCGGGGGCTGGAATGAGCAGTTCTTC.